These 3 T cell receptor beta chains came from one sample sequenced in a study of blood T cell repertoires in COVID-19. Using immunoSEQ multiplex PCR, the repertoire was profiled, and TCRdb retains in-frame clones only, with some absent. The repertoire holds 55,000 or so clones, with approximately 85% as singletons. The sample consisted of peripheral blood. Receptor source: a human donor in a cohort sampled during active COVID-19.

On this clone: A junction boundary mismatches the germline segment, possibly from a read error. Here the CDR3 reads CAGSQTGGPGETQYF. The CDR3 DNA is TGCGCCGGCAGCCAGACGGGAGGGCCGGGAGAGACCCAGTACTTC. This chain links TRBV4-3 with TRBJ2-5, with TRBD2 matching 8 bases. Germline loops: CDR1 LGHNA, CDR2 YSLEER. CDR3 length: 15 amino acids.

This clone was counted only a few times. The CDR3 protein is CASSSGSQPQHF. CDR3 in DNA: TGTGCCAGCAGCTCAGGGTCCCAGCCCCAGCATTTT. The rearrangement links TRBV12-3 or TRBV12-4 to TRBJ1-5, with D perhaps TRBD1 (5 bases). The V end was cut by 6 bases, the J end by 7 bases, with 10 bases between. The CDR3 loop spans 12 amino acids.

The chain joins TRBV10-2 to TRBJ2-5, with 8 bases identical to TRBD1. The V segment lost 5 bases and the J segment 5 bases; nucleotides outside the gene matches: 13. The CDR3 has 16 amino acids. CDR1 WSHSY and CDR2 SAAADI come from the germline V gene. The CDR3 sequence is CASSTTGTGSVETQYF. CDR3 nucleotide sequence: TGCGCCAGCAGTACCACCGGGACAGGTTCTGTGGAGACCCAGTACTTC.